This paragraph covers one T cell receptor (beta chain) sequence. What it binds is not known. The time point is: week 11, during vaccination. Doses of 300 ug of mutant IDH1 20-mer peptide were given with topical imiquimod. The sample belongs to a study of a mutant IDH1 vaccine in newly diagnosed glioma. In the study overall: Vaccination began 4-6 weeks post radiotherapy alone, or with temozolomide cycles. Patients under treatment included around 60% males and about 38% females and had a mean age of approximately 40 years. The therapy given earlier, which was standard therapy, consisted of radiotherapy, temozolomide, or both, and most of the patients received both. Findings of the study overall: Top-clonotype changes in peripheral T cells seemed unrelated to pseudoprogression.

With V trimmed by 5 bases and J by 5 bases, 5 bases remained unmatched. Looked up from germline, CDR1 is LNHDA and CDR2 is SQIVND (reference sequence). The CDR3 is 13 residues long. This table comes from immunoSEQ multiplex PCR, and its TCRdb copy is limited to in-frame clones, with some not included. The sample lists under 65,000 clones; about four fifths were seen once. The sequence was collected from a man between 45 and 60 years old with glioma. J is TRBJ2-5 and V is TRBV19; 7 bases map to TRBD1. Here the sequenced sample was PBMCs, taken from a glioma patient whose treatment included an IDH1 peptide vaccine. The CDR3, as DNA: TGTGCCAGTAGTTCAGGGGGTAAGGAGACCCAGTACTTC. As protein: CASSSGGKETQYF. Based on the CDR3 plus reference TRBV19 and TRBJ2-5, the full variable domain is DGGITQSPKYLFRKEGQNVTLSCEQNLNHDAMYWYRQDPGQGLRLIYYSQIVNDFQKGDIAEGYSVSREKKESFPLTVTSAQKNPTAFYLCASSSGGKETQYFGPGTRLLVL.